Each of the 12 T cell receptor beta chains below was sequenced from the same sample in a study of radiation and T cells in renal cell carcinoma. Sample time point: blood 4 weeks post-SBRT, at nephrectomy. Sample treatment: 15 Gy SBRT to primary tumor, nephrectomy 4 weeks later. Sequencing used immunoSEQ multiplex PCR; TCRdb keeps in-frame clones, though not all of them. The table shows about 77,000 clones, with 75% to 90% occurring only once. Sequences were derived from blood, sampled from a patient whose treatment included radiotherapy and nephrectomy. The receptors derive from an older woman with renal cell carcinoma.

The gene calls are TRBV28 and TRBJ1-2; D is undetermined. V was pared by 6 bases and J by 7 bases, with 12 bases between. Germline V lookup: CDR1 MDHEN, CDR2 SYDVKM. This CDR3 has 12 residues. CDR3 loop: CASSPVRSGYTF. The DNA of the CDR3 is TGTGCCAGCAGCCCCGTACGCAGTGGCTACACCTTC.

The chain carries TRBV6-5 and TRBJ1-2, with TRBD1 as a possible D gene (6 bases). V shed 5 bases and J shed 6 bases, with 13 bases lying between them. CDR3 size: 13 residues. Germline CDR1 and CDR2: MNHEY and SVGAGI. The CDR3 DNA reads TGTGCCAGCAGTCCCGGGGGGCTTGATGGCTACACCTTC. It specifies CASSPGGLDGYTF.

This clone was seen only a few times. The DNA for the CDR3 is TGTGCCAGTAGTAAAGGAGAGGGGTTGAGTGGCTACACCTTC. It codes for CASSKGEGLSGYTF. V and J are TRBV19 and TRBJ1-2; TRBD1 might be the D (5 bases). The CDR3 is made up of 14 amino acids. Trimming shortened V by 4 bases and J by 7 bases, and 16 bases separated the two germline ends. From germline, CDR1 is LNHDA and CDR2 SQIVND (reference sequence).

The chain links TRBV9 to TRBJ2-1; 9 positions agree with TRBD1. Germline assignment: CDR1 SGDLS and CDR2 YYNGEE. Losses at the gene ends were 7 bases for V and 12 bases for J; bases not matched to a gene: 11. The CDR3 loop spans 13 amino acids. The CDR3 loop reads CASGWTGDDAQFF. DNA of the CDR3: TGTGCCAGCGGCTGGACAGGGGATGACGCGCAGTTCTTC. The full variable domain, with the rest looked up from reference TRBV9 and TRBJ2-1, is DSGVTQTPKHLITATGQRVTLRCSPRSGDLSVYWYQQSLDQGLQFLIQYYNGEERAKGNILERFSAQQFPDLHSELNLSSLELGDSALYFCASGWTGDDAQFFGPGTRLTVL.

V usage is TRBV4-3 and J usage is TRBJ2-5; no definite D call. CDR3 length: 13 residues. Germline CDR1 is LGHNA and CDR2 is YSLEER. The V end lost 0 bases, the J end lost 5 bases, and 7 bases lay between the germline ends. As DNA, the CDR3 is TGCGCCAGCAGCCAAGAGTCCTCCGAGACCCAGTACTTC. Protein product: CASSQESSETQYF.

The CDR3 nucleotides are TGTGCCTGGAGTAGGGAAGGATCCTACAATGAGCAGTTCTTC. Protein: CAWSREGSYNEQFF. The V call is TRBV30, the J call TRBJ2-1; D is uncertain. The CDR3 is made up of 14 amino acids. V was trimmed by 2 bases and J by 1 base, leaving 9 bases between them. Germline-derived CDR1 and CDR2 are GTSNPN and SVGIG (reference sequence).

The rearrangement uses TRBV6-1 and TRBJ1-3; unclear D gene. The CDR3 covers 15 residues. The V end was cut by 4 bases, the J end by 0 bases, with 10 bases between. In germline, CDR1 is MNHNS, CDR2 SASEGT. The CDR3 DNA is TGTGCCAGCAGTGGAGCAGCGTACTCTGGAAACACCATATATTTT. Translating gives CASSGAAYSGNTIYF.

This sequence joins TRBV2 and TRBJ2-7; tentatively, D is TRBD1 (6 bases). The length of the CDR3 is 15 residues. Trimming shortened V by 6 bases and J by 3 bases, and 18 bases separated the two germline ends. Germline-derived CDR1 and CDR2 are SNHLY and FYNNEI. CDR3 sequence (DNA): TGTGCCAGCAGGGCAGAGACAGGTTTAGGCTACGAGCAGTACTTC. Encoded protein: CASRAETGLGYEQYF.

This chain uses TRBV19 with TRBJ2-7, with TRBD2 identical over 10 bases. This CDR3 comprises 14 residues. The V segment lost 2 bases and the J segment 5 bases; nucleotides outside the gene matches: 3. The germline V gene has CDR1 LNHDA and CDR2 SQIVND (reference sequence). CDR3 residues: CASSIRLAGDEQYF. The DNA for the CDR3 is TGTGCCAGTAGTATAAGGCTAGCGGGAGACGAGCAGTACTTC.

CDR3 sequence: CASSLGGSGPTYGYTF. CDR3 nucleotide sequence: TGTGCCAGCAGCTTGGGAGGGTCCGGCCCCACCTATGGCTACACCTTC. This chain links TRBV5-4 with TRBJ1-2; no definite D call. This CDR3 is 16 amino acids long. The V gene's germline CDR1 is SGHNT and CDR2 YYREEE (reference sequence). The germline V and J ends were trimmed by 0 bases and 4 bases, with 16 bases remaining between them.

V and J are TRBV9 and TRBJ2-1; D ambiguous. Germline V gene sequence: CDR1 SGDLS, CDR2 YYNGEE. The germline V and J ends were trimmed by 0 bases and 0 bases, with 10 bases remaining between them. The CDR3 is 16 residues long. The CDR3 here is CASSVAVDISYNEQFF. DNA of the CDR3: TGTGCCAGCAGCGTAGCAGTAGACATCTCCTACAATGAGCAGTTCTTC.

This chain connects TRBV6-1 to TRBJ2-2; the match to TRBD1 covers 9 bases. Germline values: CDR1 MNHNS, CDR2 SASEGT. The CDR3 length is 15 residues. The V and J ends lost 4 bases and 6 bases, in that order; junction bases with no gene match: 6. The CDR3 reads CASSVDRGTPGELFF. The CDR3 nucleotides read TGTGCCAGCAGTGTTGACAGGGGGACACCCGGGGAGCTGTTTTTT.